A selection of T cell receptor beta chains follows, all from one sample in a study of cytomegalovirus exposure and HLA in healthy donors. Method: immunoSEQ multiplex PCR; TCRdb's copy keeps in-frame clones and lacks some. The table has fewer than 100,000 clones, 79% seen once. Sequenced input: PBMCs. The receptors were sampled from a woman aged 40 to 55 in good health and CMV-seronegative. Both conserved end residues are part of each CDR3. Each record gives: clone size, D gene, J gene, V gene, CDR3 protein, CDR3 DNA. The D gene is left open where the match is weak. Clone sizes are given selectively: once, few, many, or a class where the clone is expanded.

clone size: NA; D gene: TRBD1; J gene: TRBJ2-3; V gene: TRBV5-1; CDR3 protein: CASSLRDRGTDTQYF; CDR3 DNA: TGCGCCAGCAGCTTGCGGGACAGGGGCACAGATACGCAGTATTTT
clone size: NA; D gene: TRBD2; J gene: TRBJ2-3; V gene: TRBV7-6; CDR3 protein: CASSWLAGAGDTQYF; CDR3 DNA: TGTGCCAGCAGCTGGCTAGCGGGGGCGGGGGATACGCAGTATTTT
clone size: once; D gene: NA; J gene: TRBJ2-1; V gene: TRBV5-4; CDR3 protein: CASSLPSVNEQFF; CDR3 DNA: TGTGCCAGCAGCTTGCCTAGCGTGAATGAGCAGTTCTTC
clone size: NA; D gene: TRBD2; J gene: TRBJ2-1; V gene: TRBV6-5; CDR3 protein: CASSSGTSGEYNEQFF; CDR3 DNA: TGTGCCAGCAGTTCCGGGACTAGCGGGGAGTACAATGAGCAGTTCTTC
clone size: NA; D gene: NA; J gene: TRBJ1-2; V gene: TRBV5-1; CDR3 protein: CASSLVVTGGRDYGYTF; CDR3 DNA: TGCGCCAGCAGCTTGGTGGTGACAGGAGGCCGCGACTATGGCTACACCTTC
clone size: few; D gene: NA; J gene: TRBJ2-5; V gene: TRBV25-1; CDR3 protein: CASEPVGAHKTQYF; CDR3 DNA: TGTGCCAGCGAGCCAGTAGGAGCTCACAAGACCCAGTACTTC
clone size: NA; D gene: NA; J gene: TRBJ2-5; V gene: TRBV7-6; CDR3 protein: CASSSVTQETQYF; CDR3 DNA: TGTGCCAGCAGCTCGGTAACCCAAGAGACCCAGTACTTC
clone size: NA; D gene: NA; J gene: TRBJ2-7; V gene: TRBV4-3; CDR3 protein: CASSPFLGGLYEQYF; CDR3 DNA: TGCGCCAGCAGCCCCTTTTTGGGGGGGCTATACGAGCAGTACTTC
clone size: NA; D gene: NA; J gene: TRBJ1-1; V gene: TRBV30; CDR3 protein: CAWNSGYTEAFF; CDR3 DNA: TGTGCCTGGAACTCGGGGTACACTGAAGCTTTCTTT
clone size: NA; D gene: TRBD1; J gene: TRBJ2-1; V gene: TRBV10-3; CDR3 protein: CAISSDRDHEQFF; CDR3 DNA: TGTGCCATCAGTTCGGACAGGGACCATGAGCAGTTCTTC
clone size: few; D gene: TRBD1; J gene: TRBJ1-3; V gene: TRBV12-5; CDR3 protein: CASGLPDRDSTIYF; CDR3 DNA: TGTGCTAGTGGTTTGCCGGACAGGGACTCCACCATATATTTT
clone size: NA; D gene: NA; J gene: TRBJ2-3; V gene: TRBV4-2; CDR3 protein: CASSQGTVSTDTQYF; CDR3 DNA: TGTGCCAGCAGCCAAGGTACAGTCAGCACAGATACGCAGTATTTT
clone size: NA; D gene: NA; J gene: TRBJ2-5; V gene: TRBV4-2; CDR3 protein: CASSQEQQETQYF; CDR3 DNA: TGTGCCAGCAGCCAAGAACAGCAAGAGACCCAGTACTTC
clone size: NA; D gene: NA; J gene: TRBJ1-2; V gene: TRBV6-1; CDR3 protein: CASSEGAGNNYGYTF; CDR3 DNA: TGTGCCAGCAGTGAAGGGGCAGGGAATAACTATGGCTACACCTTC
clone size: NA; D gene: NA; J gene: TRBJ2-7; V gene: TRBV5-6; CDR3 protein: CASSLAGGIYEQYF; CDR3 DNA: TGTGCCAGCAGCTTGGCCGGCGGAATCTACGAGCAGTACTTC
clone size: NA; D gene: NA; J gene: TRBJ1-3; V gene: TRBV30; CDR3 protein: CAWKGGGRGNTIYF; CDR3 DNA: TGTGCCTGGAAGGGAGGGGGAAGGGGAAACACCATATATTTT
clone size: NA; D gene: TRBD1; J gene: TRBJ1-6; V gene: TRBV7-2; CDR3 protein: CASSPQGVNSPLHF; CDR3 DNA: TGTGCCAGCAGCCCACAGGGGGTTAATTCACCCCTCCACTTT
clone size: NA; D gene: NA; J gene: TRBJ1-1; V gene: TRBV28; CDR3 protein: CASSPGGLWAFF; CDR3 DNA: TGTGCCAGCAGTCCTGGGGGACTTTGGGCTTTCTTT
clone size: NA; D gene: NA; J gene: TRBJ1-5; V gene: TRBV5-6; CDR3 protein: CASSLAGGGQPQHF; CDR3 DNA: TGTGCCAGCAGCTTGGCGGGGGGCGGACAGCCCCAGCATTTT
clone size: NA; D gene: NA; J gene: TRBJ2-7; V gene: TRBV19; CDR3 protein: CASSRQASSSYEQYF; CDR3 DNA: TGTGCCAGTAGTAGACAGGCTTCGAGCTCCTACGAGCAGTACTTC
clone size: NA; D gene: TRBD1; J gene: TRBJ1-6; V gene: TRBV5-6; CDR3 protein: CASSLGQGYSPLNF; CDR3 DNA: TGTGCCAGCAGCTTAGGACAGGGGTATTCACCCCTCAACTTT
clone size: few; D gene: TRBD1; J gene: TRBJ1-4; V gene: TRBV6-5; CDR3 protein: CASRKQGSARKLFF; CDR3 DNA: TGTGCCAGCAGAAAACAGGGGAGTGCTCGAAAACTGTTTTTT
clone size: once; D gene: TRBD1; J gene: TRBJ1-2; V gene: TRBV7-6; CDR3 protein: CASSQDRVGYTF; CDR3 DNA: TGTGCCAGCAGCCAGGACAGGGTTGGCTACACCTTC
clone size: NA; D gene: NA; J gene: TRBJ1-5; V gene: TRBV10-3; CDR3 protein: CAISESENQPQHF; CDR3 DNA: TGTGCCATCAGTGAGTCGGAGAATCAGCCCCAGCATTTT
clone size: NA; D gene: NA; J gene: TRBJ1-5; V gene: TRBV5-6; CDR3 protein: CASSSSGKTYSNQPQHF; CDR3 DNA: TGTGCCAGCAGCTCCTCAGGCAAAACTTATAGCAATCAGCCCCAGCATTTT
clone size: NA; D gene: NA; J gene: TRBJ2-7; V gene: TRBV7-9; CDR3 protein: CASSLDISYEQYF; CDR3 DNA: TGTGCCAGCAGCTTAGACATTTCCTACGAGCAGTACTTC
clone size: once; D gene: NA; J gene: TRBJ1-2; V gene: TRBV6-1; CDR3 protein: CASRGAAYYGYTF; CDR3 DNA: TGTGCCAGCCGCGGGGCAGCATACTATGGCTACACCTTC